This T cell receptor (beta chain) was recovered during a study of CD8 T cells in ankylosing spondylitis. This CDR3 is 17 amino acids long. It was by quantitative 5'-RACE with molecular barcodes that TCR beta libraries were made. MiXCR, run by TCRdb on the 5' RACE reads, gives a single entry per CDR3 protein. The sample has about 440,000 distinct CDR3 sequences, about a sixth seen once. Findings of the study overall: Seemingly characteristic of ankylosing spondylitis blood was a TCR beta motif consisting of eight highly homologous variants. Disease-linked clones bore a CD8+ phenotype and were relatively rare in peripheral blood. Before this, some motif variants had been reported in reactive arthritis synovial fluid and blood.

This clonotype has ten or more counts. Its antigen remains unidentified. The chain links TRBV21-1 to TRBJ1-2; the tabulated D call, TRBD1, remains unverified against the DNA. TRBV21-1 is labeled a pseudogene. Sequencing was carried out using blood, either unsorted or a sorted T cell fraction (not recorded which). This clonotype originated in a male donor with ankylosing spondylitis. CDR3 loop: CASSKKEKGAGSKGYTF. Here the CDR3 DNA reads TGTGCCAGCAGCAAAAAGGAAAAGGGGGCGGGTTCAAAAGGCTACACCTTC.